This is a list of T cell receptor beta chains from one sample in a study of vaccination and CD4 T cells after COVID-19. Via MiXCR, TCRdb re-called the PCR reads, giving one row per CDR3 protein. Altogether about 12,000 distinct CDR3 sequences are present, 35% to 55% being singletons, with the ten largest covering 18%. These receptors' antigens are unknown. Material: cultured CD4+ T cells from blood. These receptors all come from a human donor with COVID-19. The CDR3 runs from the conserved cysteine through the conserved F or W. The D gene is left open where the match is weak. Clone size appears in some rows only: once, few, many, or a class for an expanded clone.

d_call clone_size j_call v_call cdr3_aa cdr3_nt
. . TRBJ1-5 TRBV6-1 CASSKMGLGNQPQHF TGTGCCAGCAGTAAAATGGGGCTTGGAAATCAGCCCCAGCATTTT
. . TRBJ1-1 TRBV5-4 CASSLAGPPGGTEAFF TGTGCCAGCAGCTTGGCCGGGCCCCCCGGGGGTACTGAAGCTTTCTTT
. once TRBJ2-7 TRBV6-5 CASSFRNREPHEQYF TGTGCCAGCAGTTTCCGGAACAGGGAGCCCCACGAGCAGTACTTC
. . TRBJ1-1 TRBV2 CASNLLGWAFF TGTGCCAGCAATCTATTAGGCTGGGCTTTCTTT
TRBD1 . TRBJ1-2 TRBV11-2 CASSLDSGTAQNYGYTF TGTGCCAGCAGCTTAGATTCGGGGACAGCCCAGAACTATGGCTACACCTTC
TRBD1 . TRBJ2-1 TRBV5-4 CASRGQGANNEQFF TGTGCCAGCCGAGGGCAGGGGGCGAACAATGAGCAGTTCTTC
. . TRBJ2-7 TRBV2 CASSPGLPSYVQYF TGTGCCAGCAGCCCGGGACTCCCGTCCTACGTGCAGTACTTC
. . TRBJ1-2 TRBV10-1 CASLKADTIECGYTF TGCGCCAGCCTCAAGGCAGATACTATCGAGTGTGGCTACACCTTC
TRBD1 few TRBJ2-7 TRBV2 CASRNRGQGVQYF TGTGCCAGCAGGAATAGAGGACAGGGGGTGCAGTACTTC
TRBD2 . TRBJ2-5 TRBV6-5 CASSYSTGGAGVETQYF TGTGCCAGCAGTTACTCGACGGGGGGGGCAGGGGTAGAGACCCAGTACTTC
TRBD1 few TRBJ1-1 TRBV7-9 CASSRPGTANTEAFF TGTGCCAGCAGCCGCCCCGGGACAGCGAACACTGAAGCTTTCTTT
. . TRBJ2-7 TRBV12-3/TRBV12-4 CASSLDRWGAPRRGEQYF TGTGCCAGCAGTTTAGACAGGTGGGGGGCCCCGAGAAGAGGCGAGCAGTACTTC
. . TRBJ2-5 TRBV1 CTITRDLFGETQYF TGCACCATCACCCGGGACCTCTTTGGGGAGACCCAGTACTTC
. few TRBJ1-2 TRBV27 CASSLSGSRNYGYTF TGTGCCAGCAGTTTATCCGGGAGTAGGAACTATGGCTACACCTTC
. . TRBJ2-1 TRBV19 CASSGLPQFSYNEQFF TGTGCCAGTAGTGGGCTCCCGCAGTTCTCCTACAATGAGCAGTTCTTC
TRBD1 . TRBJ1-2 TRBV4-1 CASSPGQGLNYGYTF TGCGCCAGCAGCCCGGGACAGGGCCTTAACTATGGCTACACCTTC
. . TRBJ1-2 TRBV5-8 CASSLDYVSYGYTF TGTGCCAGCAGCTTGGATTATGTGAGCTATGGCTACACCTTC
. . TRBJ2-4 TRBV6-5 CASSYSGLTRGKKNIQYF TGTGCCAGCAGTTACTCAGGCCTAACCCGGGGGAAGAAAAACATTCAGTACTTC
TRBD2 . TRBJ2-3 TRBV11-1 CASSLALAGADTQYF TGTGCCAGCAGCTTAGCGCTAGCGGGGGCAGATACGCAGTATTTT
. . TRBJ1-5 TRBV19 CASSSLGRDQPQHF TGTGCCAGTAGTTCCCTCGGACGGGATCAGCCCCAGCATTTT
TRBD2 few TRBJ2-3 TRBV6-1 CASSPISGNTDTQYF TGTGCCAGCAGCCCCATCAGCGGGAACACAGATACGCAGTATTTT
. . TRBJ1-5 TRBV6-2/TRBV6-3 CASSFAGTSNQPQHF TGTGCCAGCAGCTTCGCAGGGACGTCAAATCAGCCCCAGCATTTT
TRBD2 . TRBJ2-3 TRBV7-2 CASSSGWRGGRIDTQYF TGTGCCAGCAGCTCAGGGTGGCGGGGGGGCCGCATTGATACGCAGTATTTT
TRBD1 . TRBJ2-3 TRBV7-6 CASSLSGQGSFSTDTQYF TGTGCCAGCAGCTTATCGGGACAGGGGAGCTTTAGCACAGATACGCAGTATTTT
. . TRBJ1-5 TRBV2 CASTEGGRGWPQHF TGTGCCAGCACCGAAGGCGGACGAGGCTGGCCCCAGCATTTT
. . TRBJ2-3 TRBV10-1 CASSESQRTDTQYF TGCGCCAGCAGTGAGTCCCAACGGACAGATACGCAGTATTTT
. . TRBJ1-2 TRBV6-1 CASSAAANYGYTF TGTGCCAGCAGTGCAGCGGCTAACTATGGCTACACCTTC
. . TRBJ1-2 TRBV7-2 CASSLAPLRNYGYTF TGTGCCAGCAGCTTAGCCCCCTTAAGAAACTATGGCTACACCTTC
TRBD1 . TRBJ1-1 TRBV6-5 CASSYRTGFAEAFF TGTGCCAGCAGTTACCGGACAGGGTTCGCTGAAGCTTTCTTT
. . TRBJ1-6 TRBV7-6 CASSLKRGNSPLHF TGTGCCAGCAGCCTAAAACGGGGGAATTCACCCCTCCACTTT
TRBD2 . TRBJ2-7 TRBV6-2/TRBV6-3 CASAKGLAGLQGEQYF TGTGCCAGCGCCAAAGGACTAGCGGGGCTTCAGGGCGAGCAGTACTTC
. . TRBJ1-2 TRBV5-6 CASSLEGDKGYTF TGTGCCAGCAGCTTGGAAGGGGACAAAGGCTACACCTTC
TRBD2 . TRBJ2-1 TRBV20-1 CSADLTSGGSTYNEQFF TGCAGTGCTGACTTAACTAGCGGGGGGTCTACCTACAATGAGCAGTTCTTC